Presented here are 26 T cell receptor beta chains from one specimen sequenced in a study of T cell changes during pregnancy in multiple sclerosis. Profiled with immunoSEQ multiplex PCR; TCRdb holds only in-frame clones, not every one. The data hold tens of thousands of clones, with roughly 92% observed a single time. Sequencing used CD4+ T cells from peripheral blood mononuclear cells, obtained before pregnancy. These receptors all stem from a female donor with multiple sclerosis, enrolled in a pregnancy study.

This clone occurred a few times. The CDR3 is CASSRLAASGEQYF. The CDR3 region has the DNA TGTGCCAGCAGTCGGCTAGCGGCCTCAGGCGAGCAGTACTTC. The chain combines TRBV2 with TRBJ2-7; 7 nucleotides agree with TRBD2. This CDR3 has 14 amino acids. Germline V CDR1 and CDR2: SNHLY, FYNNEI. Trimming at V came to 5 bases and at J to 6 bases, leaving 10 bases not matched to a gene. The full variable domain, with the rest looked up from reference TRBV2 and TRBJ2-7, is EPEVTQTPSHQVTQMGQEVILRCVPISNHLYFYWYRQILGQKVEFLVSFYNNEISEKSEIFDDQFSVERPDGSNFTLKIRSTKLEDSAMYFCASSRLAASGEQYFGPGTRLTVT.

As DNA, the CDR3 is TGTGCCAGCAGCTTAGATAGTGGGACCCAGTACTTC. This encodes CASSLDSGTQYF. The chain combines TRBV7-2 with TRBJ2-5; D is undetermined. V lost 1 base to trimming and J lost 7 bases, with 7 bases between them. CDR3 length: 12 amino acids. Germline CDR1 SGHTA, CDR2 FQGNSA.

The table lists this clone with a count of one. V usage is TRBV7-9 and J usage is TRBJ1-1, with D unresolved. Germline CDR1 reads SEHNR; CDR2 reads FQNEAQ (reference sequence). This CDR3 contains 12 residues. V dropped 3 bases and J dropped 11 bases, with 13 bases sitting between them. The CDR3 sequence: CASSFGDLVAFF. In nucleotides, the CDR3 is TGTGCCAGCAGCTTTGGAGATTTGGTGGCTTTCTTT.

CDR3 region: CASSPSGGPDNEQFF. CDR3 nucleotides: TGTGCCAGCAGCCCTAGCGGGGGTCCGGACAATGAGCAGTTCTTC. The gene calls are TRBV4-2 and TRBJ2-1; 10 bases are a match to TRBD2. The germline V gene encodes CDR1 LGHNA and CDR2 YNFKEQ. The CDR3 consists of 15 residues. The J segment lost 5 bases and the V segment lost 4 bases, leaving 5 bases of the junction unmatched.

The rearrangement links TRBV7-6 to TRBJ1-1; D is perhaps TRBD1 (5 bases). CDR1 is SGHVS and CDR2 is FNYEAQ in the germline V gene. The CDR3 length is 13 residues. V was clipped by 1 base and J by 8 bases, with 11 bases between them. The chain's CDR3 is CASSLVEGSEAFF. The CDR3 nucleotides are TGTGCCAGCAGCTTAGTGGAGGGGTCGGAAGCTTTCTTT. Supplemented by reference TRBV7-6 and TRBJ1-1, the full variable domain reads GAGVSQSPRYKVTKRGQDVALRCDPISGHVSLYWYRQALGQGPEFLTYFNYEAQQDKSGLPNDRFSAERPEGSISTLTIQRTEQRDSAMYRCASSLVEGSEAFFGQGTRLTVV.

The V gene is TRBV5-1, the J gene TRBJ2-3; 11 bases fit TRBD1. The CDR3 is 15 amino acids. After removal of 5 bases from V and 0 bases from J, the junction contained 2 bases not matched to a gene. Germline CDR1 SGHRS, CDR2 YFSETQ. The DNA of the CDR3 is TGCGCCAGCAGAGGGACAGGGGGGAGCACAGATACGCAGTATTTT. Its protein is CASRGTGGSTDTQYF.

This chain links TRBV28 with TRBJ1-3; D call uncertain. The V gene lost 5 bases and the J gene lost 0 bases, with 8 bases spanning the gap. From germline, CDR1 is MDHEN and CDR2 SYDVKM. The CDR3 runs 14 residues. This CDR3 is CASSLGVSGNTIYF. In DNA form, the CDR3 reads TGTGCCAGCAGTCTCGGGGTCTCTGGAAACACCATATATTTT.

CDR3 region: CASSIRGREAFF. The DNA for the CDR3 is TGTGCCAGTAGTATCAGGGGGCGAGAGGCTTTCTTT. This chain joins TRBV19 and TRBJ1-1; TRBD1 aligns across 8 bases. The V gene end was trimmed by 3 bases and the J gene end by 11 bases; junction bases not matched to a gene: 5. The CDR3 is 12 amino acids. Germline V gene data show CDR1 as LNHDA and CDR2 as SQIVND (reference sequence).

The chain is built from TRBV5-1 and TRBJ2-7, with D tentatively TRBD2 (5 bases). The CDR3 has 15 amino acids. V was shortened by 0 bases and J by 3 bases, with 13 bases between the two germline ends. From germline, CDR1 is SGHRS and CDR2 YFSETQ. CDR3 DNA sequence: TGCGCCAGCAGCTTGGACGGGGTAGAGTACTACGAGCAGTACTTC. It is translated as CASSLDGVEYYEQYF.

V and J are TRBV10-2 and TRBJ1-1, with D possibly being TRBD1 (5 bases). The V and J ends lost 7 bases and 3 bases respectively, with 15 bases between them. The CDR3 contains 14 residues. Germline V gives CDR1 WSHSY, CDR2 SAAADI. CDR3 region: CASTLGGEDTEAFF. The CDR3 DNA follows: TGCGCCAGCACCTTGGGGGGGGAGGACACTGAAGCTTTCTTT.

The chain uses TRBV10-3 and TRBJ1-1; 9 bases agree with TRBD1. This CDR3 is built from 13 residues. From germline, CDR1 is ENHRY and CDR2 SYGVKD. V was clipped by 9 bases and J by 3 bases; unmatched bases: 5. The CDR3: CAIQGAMDTEAFF. Here the CDR3 DNA reads TGTGCCATACAGGGGGCCATGGACACTGAAGCTTTCTTT.

The gene calls are TRBV29-1 and TRBJ2-3, with a possible D match to TRBD2 (6 bases). The CDR3 is made up of 13 amino acids. CDR1 is SQVTM, CDR2 ANQGSEA, per germline. The CDR3 region is CTSAGQMTDTQYF. The CDR3 DNA reads TGCACCTCTGCGGGGCAGATGACAGATACGCAGTATTTT.

This chain joins TRBV9 and TRBJ2-3, with 7 bases aligning to TRBD1. V lost 3 bases, J lost 2 bases, and 9 bases stayed unmatched. Germline CDR1 is SGDLS and CDR2 is YYNGEE. This CDR3 comprises 16 residues. The CDR3 reads CASSAVQGHSTDTQYF. The DNA for the CDR3 is TGTGCCAGCAGCGCCGTACAGGGGCATTCCACAGATACGCAGTATTTT. The full variable domain, with the rest looked up from reference TRBV9 and TRBJ2-3, is DSGVTQTPKHLITATGQRVTLRCSPRSGDLSVYWYQQSLDQGLQFLIQYYNGEERAKGNILERFSAQQFPDLHSELNLSSLELGDSALYFCASSAVQGHSTDTQYFGPGTRLTVL.

This CDR3 is CASSPRASGVSSYNEQFF. CDR3 DNA sequence: TGTGCCAGCAGCCCCCGAGCTAGCGGGGTTAGCTCCTACAATGAGCAGTTCTTC. This chain links TRBV11-3 with TRBJ2-1; 9 bases map to TRBD2. Germline V CDR1 and CDR2: SGHNT, YENEEA. The CDR3 has 18 amino acids. J was trimmed by 0 bases and V by 5 bases; bases with no gene match: 11.

This clone was seen once. The V call is TRBV21-1, the J call TRBJ1-4; TRBD1, as called in the table, went unchecked against the DNA. TRBV21-1 is a listed pseudogene. This CDR3 has 15 residues. The CDR3 bases are TGTGCCAGCAGCAACCAGACAGGGGAGGCGGAAAAACTGTTTTTT. Translating gives CASSNQTGEAEKLFF.

The chain uses TRBV6-5 and TRBJ2-7; a weak D match, TRBD2 (5 bases). From germline, CDR1 is MNHEY and CDR2 SVGAGI. This CDR3 is 12 amino acids long. V was shortened by 6 bases and J by 7 bases, with 13 bases between the two germline ends. CDR3: CASRGGGGEQYF. DNA for the CDR3: TGTGCCAGCAGGGGCGGCGGAGGAGAGCAGTACTTC.

This chain uses TRBV6-5 with TRBJ2-1; TRBD1 is a possible D gene (6 bases). V was clipped by 1 base and J by 9 bases, with 10 bases between them. The CDR3 consists of 13 residues. The germline V gene encodes CDR1 MNHEY and CDR2 SVGAGI. The CDR3 DNA sequence: TGTGCCAGCAGTTACTACAGGGACGGTGAGCAGTTCTTC. This sequence encodes CASSYYRDGEQFF.

The rearrangement joins TRBV9 to TRBJ2-4, with TRBD1 identical over 7 bases. The CDR3 has 18 residues. The germline V gene encodes CDR1 SGDLS and CDR2 YYNGEE. J was trimmed by 0 bases and V by 0 bases; bases with no gene match: 9. CDR3 residues: CASSVAGGQLGAKNIQYF. CDR3 bases: TGTGCCAGCAGCGTAGCTGGGGGACAGCTGGGAGCCAAAAACATTCAGTACTTC. Full variable domain (missing parts from reference TRBV9 and TRBJ2-4): DSGVTQTPKHLITATGQRVTLRCSPRSGDLSVYWYQQSLDQGLQFLIQYYNGEERAKGNILERFSAQQFPDLHSELNLSSLELGDSALYFCASSVAGGQLGAKNIQYFGAGTRLSVL.

This sequence joins TRBV19 and TRBJ2-1; D not resolved. V lost 0 bases and J 11 bases, leaving 17 bases between the germline ends. This CDR3 comprises 15 residues. The germline CDR1 and CDR2 sequences are LNHDA and SQIVND (reference sequence). This CDR3 is CASSIEGYEFRKQFF. CDR3 bases: TGTGCCAGTAGTATAGAAGGTTACGAGTTCAGGAAGCAGTTCTTC.

This rearrangement joins TRBV6-1 to TRBJ2-7; perhaps TRBD2 as D (5 bases). V lost 6 bases and J 3 bases, leaving 21 bases between the germline ends. The germline CDR1 and CDR2 sequences are MNHNS and SASEGT. This CDR3 is built from 16 residues. The CDR3 sequence: CASRERPLAIDYEQYF. Written as DNA, the CDR3 is TGTGCCAGCAGGGAACGCCCGCTAGCCATCGACTACGAGCAGTACTTC.

This chain joins TRBV27 and TRBJ1-4; 8 positions match TRBD1. Trimming removed 5 bases from V and 8 bases from J; junction bases left unmatched: 19. Germline assignment: CDR1 MNHEY and CDR2 SMNVEV (reference sequence). The CDR3 sequence is 18 residues long. CDR3 loop: CASSPMNRDRSQGEKLFF. In DNA form, the CDR3 reads TGTGCCAGCAGTCCGATGAACCGGGACAGGAGCCAAGGGGAAAAACTGTTTTTT.

J is TRBJ2-7 and V is TRBV2, with 12 bases identical to TRBD2. With V trimmed by 7 bases and J by 2 bases, 6 bases remained unmatched. This CDR3 has 15 amino acids. In germline, CDR1 is SNHLY, CDR2 FYNNEI. CDR3 residues: CASTGASGRAYEQYF. The DNA for the CDR3 is TGTGCCAGCACTGGGGCTAGCGGGAGGGCCTACGAGCAGTACTTC.

The chain is built from TRBV11-2 and TRBJ2-7; D might be TRBD2 (5 bases). CDR3 length: 13 residues. Germline CDR1 SGHAT, CDR2 FQNNGV. Trimming pared 4 bases from V and 3 bases from J, leaving 10 bases between. CDR3 residues: CASSSGSYYEQYF. DNA of the CDR3: TGTGCCAGCAGCTCGGGGAGTTACTACGAGCAGTACTTC.

This chain links TRBV30 with TRBJ1-3, with 8 bases aligning to TRBD1. The germline gives CDR1 GTSNPN, CDR2 SVGIG (reference sequence). CDR3 length: 13 residues. J lost 4 bases, V lost 5 bases, and 4 bases had no gene match. The CDR3 DNA sequence: TGTGCCTGGTCGACAGGGGAAGGAAACACCATATATTTT. It is translated as CAWSTGEGNTIYF.

This rearrangement joins TRBV7-2 to TRBJ2-7; TRBD2 aligns across 7 bases. This CDR3 contains 16 residues. Germline CDR1 SGHTA, CDR2 FQGNSA. V lost 3 bases, J lost 2 bases, and 10 bases stayed unmatched. CDR3 coding DNA: TGTGCCAGCAGCTTGGCGGGGAGCGGGGCACCCTACGAGCAGTACTTC. Amino acids: CASSLAGSGAPYEQYF.

The chain uses TRBV2 and TRBJ1-1; a weak D match, TRBD1 (5 bases). Germline lookup yields CDR1 SNHLY and CDR2 FYNNEI. The ends were cut back, 7 bases at V and 5 bases at J, with 14 bases in the middle. The CDR3 consists of 13 residues. CDR3 protein: CASIITPGTEAFF. The CDR3 nucleotides read TGTGCCAGCATCATAACTCCAGGGACTGAAGCTTTCTTT. The full variable domain, with the rest looked up from reference TRBV2 and TRBJ1-1, is EPEVTQTPSHQVTQMGQEVILRCVPISNHLYFYWYRQILGQKVEFLVSFYNNEISEKSEIFDDQFSVERPDGSNFTLKIRSTKLEDSAMYFCASIITPGTEAFFGQGTRLTVV.